The 20 T cell receptor beta chains below come from one sample, sequenced in a study of T-cell memory formation after mild COVID-19. TCRdb reanalysed the 5' RACE reads using MiXCR and keeps one entry per CDR3 protein. Of about 420,000 distinct CDR3 sequences in the sample, 20% to 30% were seen once. Sample: PBMCs or a T cell subset sorted from them (not recorded which). The source of these receptors is an adult woman who had mild COVID-19 (a few samples of this study predate the infection). Cell type and time point are not known.

The chain couples TRBV6-5 to TRBJ2-2; 10 nucleotides match TRBD2. Germline trimming cut 5 bases from V and 0 bases from J; bases unmatched to any gene: 0. There are 15 residues in the CDR3. CDR1 and CDR2 (germline): MNHEY, SVGAGI. The CDR3 DNA follows: TGTGCCAGCAGTGGACTAGCGGCGAACACCGGGGAGCTGTTTTTT. This codes for CASSGLAANTGELFF.

The V call is TRBV5-1, the J call TRBJ1-1; TRBD1 aligns across 12 bases. Germline assignment: CDR1 SGHRS and CDR2 YFSETQ. V trimming: 4 bases; J trimming: 2 bases; junction bases outside the gene matches: 6. The CDR3 extends over 16 amino acids. Here the CDR3 reads CASSPGQGADNTEAFF. The CDR3 DNA is TGCGCCAGCAGCCCGGGACAGGGGGCAGATAACACTGAAGCTTTCTTT.

Only a few counts were recorded for this clonotype. The V call is TRBV6-2 or TRBV6-3, the J call TRBJ2-7; D uncertain. This CDR3 contains 12 residues. Germline V gene sequence: CDR1 MNHEY, CDR2 SVGEGT. V lost 8 bases and J lost 0, with 8 bases in between. Here the CDR3 DNA reads TGTGCCAGCCTGGGATTCTCCTACGAGCAGTACTTC. This translates into CASLGFSYEQYF.

This clonotype was counted a few times. The J gene is TRBJ1-5, the V gene TRBV2; TRBD1 agrees at 10 bases. V shed 4 bases and J 6 bases; nucleotides not matched to a gene: 3. This CDR3 is built from 14 residues. Germline CDR1 SNHLY, CDR2 FYNNEI. CDR3 DNA: TGTGCCAGCAGTGGACAGGGGGCAGGTCAGCCCCAGCATTTT. Its translation: CASSGQGAGQPQHF.

The chain has TRBV6-6 and TRBJ2-6, with 7 nucleotides matching TRBD2. The V gene end was trimmed by 8 bases and the J gene end by 4 bases; junction bases not matched to a gene: 14. The CDR3 is 17 amino acids. Germline-derived CDR1 and CDR2 are MNHNY and SVGAGI (reference sequence). Here the CDR3 DNA reads TGTGCCAGCCTTACAGCGGGACTCTTTGAGGGGGCCAACGTCCTGACTTTC. This translates into CASLTAGLFEGANVLTF.

This chain connects TRBV5-1 to TRBJ2-3; unclear D gene. Trimming stripped 0 bases from V and 0 bases from J, with 8 bases between. Germline CDR1 reads SGHRS; CDR2 reads YFSETQ. The CDR3 runs to 15 residues. The CDR3 DNA sequence: TGCGCCAGCAGCTTGGTGCCGGCTAGCACAGATACGCAGTATTTT. Translated, it gives CASSLVPASTDTQYF.

This clonotype was observed a handful of times. This chain connects TRBV7-2 to TRBJ2-7, with D possibly called TRBD1 or TRBD2 (6 bases each). Germline-derived CDR1 and CDR2 are SGHTA and FQGNSA. Trimming took off 5 bases at V and 2 bases at J, with 16 bases between the two ends. The CDR3 consists of 15 residues. The CDR3 loop reads CASSPVGGGTYEQYF. The CDR3 DNA is TGTGCCAGCAGCCCAGTCGGAGGGGGTACCTACGAGCAGTACTTC.

The rearrangement joins TRBV5-1 to TRBJ2-3; 8 nucleotides match TRBD2. The CDR3 is 16 residues long. Germline trimming cut 0 bases from V and 5 bases from J; bases unmatched to any gene: 8. CDR1 is SGHRS and CDR2 is YFSETQ in the germline V gene. The CDR3 region has the DNA TGCGCCAGCAGCTTGGACGTGAGCGGGAGTTTAGATACGCAGTATTTT. It translates to CASSLDVSGSLDTQYF.

The V call is TRBV12-3 or TRBV12-4, the J call TRBJ1-2, with D unclear. Trimming took 5 bases from V and 7 from J, leaving 14 bases between them. The CDR3 consists of 13 residues. CDR3 in amino acids: CASSGYQAFGYTF. CDR3 nucleotides: TGTGCCAGCAGTGGGTATCAAGCCTTTGGCTACACCTTC.

This clonotype is a singleton in its sample. V is TRBV21-1 and J is TRBJ2-1; TRBD1 is the table's D call and was not checked against the DNA. TRBV21-1 is a documented pseudogene. This CDR3 comprises 16 residues. In DNA form, the CDR3 reads TGTGCCAGCAGATTTAGCGGGGCCCCCCCTCGGAATGAGCAGTTCTTC. It encodes CASRFSGAPPRNEQFF.

V and J are TRBV5-6 and TRBJ2-7, with a possible D match to TRBD1 (5 bases). V was cut by 3 bases and J by 1 base, with 8 bases left in between. The CDR3 is 13 residues long. Germline V gives CDR1 SGHDT, CDR2 YYEEEE. DNA for the CDR3: TGTGCCAGCAGCTCTGACAGTTCCTACGAGCAGTACTTC. This sequence encodes CASSSDSSYEQYF.

The genes are TRBV7-8 and TRBJ1-4, with D tentatively TRBD1 (5 bases). The germline V and J ends were trimmed by 5 bases and 0 bases, with 16 bases remaining between them. Germline-derived CDR1 and CDR2 are SGHVS and FQNEAQ. The CDR3 is 17 residues long. The CDR3 sequence is CASSPLGRGATNEKLFF. CDR3 DNA sequence: TGTGCCAGCAGCCCCCTCGGGAGGGGTGCAACTAATGAAAAACTGTTTTTT. Full variable domain (missing parts from reference TRBV7-8 and TRBJ1-4): GAGVSQSPRYKVAKRGQDVALRCDPISGHVSLFWYQQALGQGPEFLTYFQNEAQLDKSGLPSDRFFAERPEGSVSTLKIQRTQQEDSAVYLCASSPLGRGATNEKLFFGSGTQLSVL.

The V gene is TRBV2, the J gene TRBJ2-7, with a tentative D call TRBD1 (5 bases). The V and J ends lost 6 bases and 3 bases respectively, with 15 bases between them. This CDR3 has 14 amino acids. The germline CDR1 and CDR2 sequences are SNHLY and FYNNEI. CDR3 sequence: CASRDGVRGYEQYF. CDR3 nucleotide sequence: TGTGCCAGCAGAGATGGAGTTAGGGGCTACGAGCAGTACTTC.

The chain carries TRBV5-1 and TRBJ2-5, with unresolved D. V shed 0 bases and J shed 4 bases, with 10 bases lying between them. This CDR3 has 14 residues. Germline lookup yields CDR1 SGHRS and CDR2 YFSETQ. The CDR3 loop reads CASSLEGLGETQYF. CDR3 DNA sequence: TGCGCCAGCAGCTTGGAAGGGTTAGGAGAGACCCAGTACTTC.

This clonotype was counted a few times. This chain joins TRBV10-3 and TRBJ1-1; weak D call: TRBD1 (6 bases). This CDR3 has 13 amino acids. In germline, CDR1 is ENHRY, CDR2 SYGVKD. The germline V and J ends were trimmed by 7 bases and 4 bases, with 13 bases remaining between them. DNA for the CDR3: TGTGCCATCACTAACAGGGTGTCCACTGAAGCTTTCTTT. It codes for CAITNRVSTEAFF.

Ten or more counts support this clonotype. The chain carries TRBV27 and TRBJ1-3, with 7 bases fitting TRBD1. The CDR3 loop spans 18 amino acids. J was trimmed by 0 bases and V by 2 bases; bases with no gene match: 10. Germline V lookup: CDR1 MNHEY, CDR2 SMNVEV (reference sequence). The CDR3 nucleotides are TGTGCCAGCAGTTTAGTGGGGACAGCCGCATTCTCTGGAAACACCATATATTTT. Translating it yields CASSLVGTAAFSGNTIYF.

This clonotype was counted a few times. The chain links TRBV19 to TRBJ2-3; D possibly corresponds to TRBD2 (6 bases). Germline CDR1 and CDR2: LNHDA and SQIVND (reference sequence). V lost 4 bases, J lost 5 bases, and 10 bases lay in between. This CDR3 spans 13 amino acids. The CDR3 spells CASSNRRGDTQYF. Written as DNA, the CDR3 is TGTGCCAGTAGTAACAGGCGGGGAGATACGCAGTATTTT. The variable domain in full, with the rest retrieved from reference TRBV19 and TRBJ2-3, is DGGITQSPKYLFRKEGQNVTLSCEQNLNHDAMYWYRQDPGQGLRLIYYSQIVNDFQKGDIAEGYSVSREKKESFPLTVTSAQKNPTAFYLCASSNRRGDTQYFGPGTRLTVL.

This clonotype was detected only once. V is TRBV5-1 and J is TRBJ2-1; 9 nucleotides match TRBD2. This CDR3 is built from 16 residues. Germline trimming cut 0 bases from V and 3 bases from J; bases unmatched to any gene: 4. The germline V gene encodes CDR1 SGHRS and CDR2 YFSETQ. The CDR3, as DNA: TGCGCCAGCAGCTTGGCTAGCGGGAAGTACTACAATGAGCAGTTCTTC. Amino acid sequence: CASSLASGKYYNEQFF.

The CDR3 reads CASSQSSSYEQYF. CDR3 DNA: TGTGCCAGCAGCCAATCGAGCTCCTACGAGCAGTACTTC. The chain employs TRBV3-1 and TRBJ2-7; D unresolved. Germline V gene lookup returns CDR1 LGHDT and CDR2 YNNKEL (reference sequence). The CDR3 length is 13 residues. The ends were cut back, 2 bases at V and 0 bases at J, with 5 bases in the middle.

The genes are TRBV20-1 and TRBJ2-2; D is undetermined. Germline CDR1 is DFQATT and CDR2 is SNEGSKA (reference sequence). Trimming removed 7 bases at V and 0 bases at J, with 9 bases between. CDR3 length: 13 amino acids. The CDR3 nucleotides are TGCAGTGTTGCGGATCCGAACACCGGGGAGCTGTTTTTT. Its protein product is CSVADPNTGELFF.